This is a list of T cell receptor beta chains from one sample in a study of vaccination and CD4 T cells after COVID-19. TCRdb analysed the PCR reads with MiXCR anew, one entry per CDR3 protein. The sample carries roughly 6,000 distinct CDR3 sequences, around two fifths recorded once. Their specific antigens are unknown. The sample comprised CD4+ T cells from blood, cultured in vitro. Receptors were obtained from a human donor in good health. Each CDR3 is given with its conserved first and last residue. A D gene is named only where the DNA matches it firmly. Some rows have no size entry. The others give once, few or many, or a class for an expanded clone.

TRBJ2-1 | NA | TRBV6-4 | NA | CASSDSSYNEQFF | TGTGCCAGCAGTGACAGCTCCTACAATGAGCAGTTCTTC
TRBJ1-6 | few | TRBV9 | NA | CASSPGGLDNSPLHF | TGTGCCAGCAGCCCCGGGGGCCTCGATAATTCACCCCTCCACTTT
TRBJ1-1 | NA | TRBV6-1 | TRBD1 | CASSRTQGAYTEAFF | TGTGCCAGCAGTCGAACACAGGGGGCGTACACTGAAGCTTTCTTT
TRBJ2-1 | once | TRBV7-2 | NA | CASSSLLGNEQFF | TGTGCCAGCAGCTCCCTTCTTGGTAATGAGCAGTTCTTC
TRBJ1-1 | NA | TRBV6-2/TRBV6-3 | NA | CASSRWTEAFF | TGTGCCAGCAGCCGTTGGACTGAAGCTTTCTTT
TRBJ1-5 | NA | TRBV27 | NA | CASSFMGQPQHF | TGTGCCAGCAGTTTTATGGGACAGCCCCAGCATTTT
TRBJ1-2 | NA | TRBV7-9 | TRBD1 | CASSPGTDYGYTF | TGTGCCAGCAGCCCCGGGACAGACTATGGCTACACCTTC
TRBJ1-6 | few | TRBV6-1 | NA | CASSRREYSPLHF | TGTGCCAGCAGCCGCCGCGAGTATTCACCCCTCCACTTT
TRBJ1-2 | few | TRBV5-4 | NA | CASSLEVSYGYTF | TGTGCCAGCAGCTTGGAGGTTTCCTATGGCTACACCTTC
TRBJ2-3 | few | TRBV27 | NA | CASSSGSMGGTDTQYF | TGTGCCAGCAGCTCCGGGTCAATGGGCGGCACAGATACGCAGTATTTT
TRBJ1-6 | NA | TRBV6-2/TRBV6-3 | NA | CASSYKGSNSPLHF | TGTGCCAGCAGTTACAAGGGGAGTAATTCACCCCTCCACTTT
TRBJ1-5 | NA | TRBV7-2 | NA | CASSLDKNQPQHF | TGTGCCAGCAGCTTGGACAAAAATCAGCCCCAGCATTTT
TRBJ2-6 | few | TRBV27 | NA | CASSLVGGSGANVLTF | TGTGCCAGCAGTTTAGTCGGAGGTTCCGGGGCCAACGTCCTGACTTTC
TRBJ2-7 | NA | TRBV12-3/TRBV12-4 | TRBD2 | CASSLLAGGSEQYF | TGTGCCAGCAGTTTACTAGCGGGGGGATCCGAGCAGTACTTC
TRBJ1-2 | NA | TRBV7-9 | NA | CASSDDTDRRSPRYGYTF | TGTGCCAGCAGCGATGACACGGACCGTCGGTCTCCCCGCTATGGCTACACCTTC
TRBJ2-2 | NA | TRBV24-1 | NA | CATSARTLRTPGSCFF | NA
TRBJ1-2 | NA | TRBV12-3/TRBV12-4 | TRBD1 | CASSPTPTGNYGYTF | TGTGCCAGCAGTCCAACCCCGACAGGGAACTATGGCTACACCTTC
TRBJ2-1 | few | TRBV20-1 | TRBD2 | CSAGEGYYEQFF | TGCAGTGCCGGGGAGGGTTATTATGAGCAGTTCTTC
TRBJ2-3 | NA | TRBV7-3 | NA | CASTTGTGTDTQYF | TGTGCCAGCACCACGGGGACGGGCACAGATACGCAGTATTTT
TRBJ1-2 | NA | TRBV27 | NA | CASSPSQTNYGYTF | TGTGCCAGCAGCCCCTCACAAACTAACTATGGCTACACCTTC
TRBJ2-5 | NA | TRBV5-1 | NA | CASSLTRGRETQYF | TGCGCCAGCAGCCTAACCCGGGGCCGTGAGACCCAGTACTTC
TRBJ2-2 | few | TRBV11-3 | TRBD2 | CASSWRAGGELFF | TGTGCCAGCAGCTGGAGAGCGGGAGGGGAGCTGTTTTTT
TRBJ1-2 | medium-sized | TRBV11-2 | NA | CASSPGGGEGYTF | TGTGCCAGCAGCCCTGGAGGGGGGGAAGGCTACACCTTC
TRBJ1-1 | NA | TRBV11-2 | NA | CASSFIRENTEAFF | TGTGCCAGCAGCTTTATTCGCGAGAACACTGAAGCTTTCTTT
TRBJ1-2 | NA | TRBV18 | NA | CASSARAGDGYTF | TGTGCCAGCTCAGCAAGGGCAGGAGATGGCTACACCTTC
TRBJ2-2 | large | TRBV11-2 | NA | CASSLVDTGELFF | TGTGCCAGCAGCTTAGTGGACACCGGGGAGCTGTTTTTT
TRBJ1-5 | few | TRBV27 | NA | CASSHYSNQPQHF | TGTGCCAGCAGCCACTATAGCAATCAGCCCCAGCATTTT
TRBJ1-1 | NA | TRBV9 | TRBD1 | CASSAEDRENTEAFF | TGTGCCAGCAGCGCCGAGGACAGGGAAAACACTGAAGCTTTCTTT
TRBJ1-2 | few | TRBV7-3 | NA | CASSRGGGDGYTF | TGTGCCAGCAGCCGTGGTGGGGGCGACGGCTACACCTTC